Presented here are 29 T cell receptor beta chains from one specimen sequenced in a study of Ad26.COV2.S vaccination and SARS-CoV-2 variants. Using immunoSEQ multiplex PCR, the repertoire was profiled, and TCRdb retains in-frame clones only, with some absent. The sample contains around 500,000 clones, approximately 90% of which appear only once. Stated treatment: approximately 18 received Ad26.COV2.S at low or high dose, single or two shots; about five received placebo; per-sample allocation not given. The samples were gathered on day 63 after the first injection of vaccine or placebo. Sequencing was performed on peripheral blood, taken in a trial of Ad26.COV2.S vaccine versus placebo. These receptors originate from a person aged 18 to 59 who received the Ad26.COV2.S COVID-19 vaccine or a placebo.

V gene TRBV13 combines with J gene TRBJ1-3; D is uncertain. The V and J ends lost 4 bases and 0 bases respectively, with 7 bases between them. Per the germline V gene, CDR1 is PRHDT and CDR2 is FYEKMQ (reference sequence). This CDR3 has 14 residues. The CDR3 protein is CASSSQNSGNTIYF. The CDR3 nucleotides read TGTGCCAGCAGCTCCCAGAACTCTGGAAACACCATATATTTT. Looking up the rest from reference TRBV13 and TRBJ1-3 gives the full variable domain: AAGVIQSPRHLIKEKRETATLKCYPIPRHDTVYWYQQGPGQDPQFLISFYEKMQSDKGSIPDRFSAQQFSDYHSELNMSSLELGDSALYFCASSSQNSGNTIYFGEGSWLTVV.

With respect to this clone: Other DNA variants within this sample encode the same CDR3. The chain employs TRBV5-1 and TRBJ2-7, with 8 positions matching TRBD1. The ends lost 3 bases at V and 2 bases at J; junction bases unmatched: 4. This CDR3 has 14 residues. Germline CDR1 SGHRS, CDR2 YFSETQ. CDR3 sequence: CASSSGTGAYEQYF. The CDR3 DNA reads as TGCGCCAGCAGCTCCGGGACAGGAGCCTACGAGCAGTACTTC.

The chain combines TRBV3-1 (or the pseudogene TRBV3-2) with TRBJ2-2, with D perhaps matching TRBD1 or TRBD2 (6 bases each). The germline V and J ends were trimmed by 1 base and 4 bases, with 13 bases remaining between them. Germline V gene data show CDR1 as LGHDT and CDR2 as YNNKEL (reference sequence). This CDR3 has 16 amino acids. The CDR3 sequence is CASSQVGGDLTGELFF. In DNA, the CDR3 is TGTGCCAGCAGCCAAGTGGGGGGCGACCTCACCGGGGAGCTGTTTTTT.

This chain's CDR3 is CASRTPGNEQFF. The CDR3 nucleotides are TGTGCCAGCAGAACCCCTGGGAATGAGCAGTTCTTC. V usage is TRBV4-2 and J usage is TRBJ2-1, with unresolved D. From germline, CDR1 is LGHNA and CDR2 YNFKEQ. V dropped 6 bases and J dropped 7 bases, with 10 bases sitting between them. The CDR3 length is 12 residues.

This clone was observed a single time. The chain combines TRBV27 with TRBJ1-4, with D perhaps matching TRBD1 (5 bases). CDR3 length: 18 residues. V lost 3 bases and J lost 6, with 23 bases in between. CDR1 and CDR2 from the germline V gene are MNHEY and SMNVEV (reference sequence). The CDR3 loop is CASSFAGWGGADYEKLFF. Written as DNA, the CDR3 is TGTGCCAGCAGTTTTGCGGGGTGGGGCGGGGCCGATTATGAAAAACTGTTTTTT.

This clone was seen a handful of times. This chain links TRBV2 with TRBJ1-1; D call uncertain. The CDR3 extends over 13 amino acids. The germline V gene encodes CDR1 SNHLY and CDR2 FYNNEI. V gave up 5 bases and J gave up 8 bases, with 15 bases separating them. The CDR3 DNA is TGTGCCAGCAGTTCTATAAGGACCGGGGAAGCTTTCTTT. The encoded protein is CASSSIRTGEAFF.

This clone was found once. J is TRBJ2-7 and V is TRBV2, with D maybe TRBD1 (5 bases). Germline CDR1 is SNHLY and CDR2 is FYNNEI. Trimming left V 8 bases short and J 1 base short, with 9 bases between. This CDR3 has 12 residues. The CDR3 DNA reads as TGTGCCAGCGGCCGACAGTCCTACGAGCAGTACTTC. This sequence encodes CASGRQSYEQYF.

The chain uses TRBV6-1 and TRBJ2-1, with D unresolved. This CDR3 has 11 residues. Germline V gives CDR1 MNHNS, CDR2 SASEGT. V dropped 8 bases and J dropped 12 bases, with 14 bases sitting between them. The chain's CDR3 is CASASVPGQFF. The CDR3 nucleotides are TGTGCCAGCGCGTCCGTCCCGGGGCAGTTCTTC.

This clone was counted between two and nine times. The gene calls are TRBV27 and TRBJ2-2; D not certain. Germline lookup yields CDR1 MNHEY and CDR2 SMNVEV (reference sequence). The V end lost 6 bases, the J end lost 0 bases, and 14 bases lay between the germline ends. The CDR3 is 16 residues long. CDR3 DNA sequence: TGTGCCAGCAGACTGACCGATGACCCGAACACCGGGGAGCTGTTTTTT. Translated: CASRLTDDPNTGELFF.

V is TRBV7-9 and J is TRBJ1-2; D remains ambiguous. Germline lookup yields CDR1 SEHNR and CDR2 FQNEAQ (reference sequence). This CDR3 comprises 13 residues. V was pared by 4 bases and J by 7 bases, with 13 bases between. The CDR3 sequence: CASSSGGGPGYTF. The DNA for the CDR3 is TGTGCCAGCAGCTCTGGAGGCGGTCCTGGCTACACCTTC.

The V and J genes are TRBV15 and TRBJ2-4; D remains ambiguous. In germline, CDR1 is LNHNV, CDR2 YYDKDF (reference sequence). V gave up 0 bases and J gave up 10 bases, with 16 bases separating them. CDR3 size: 15 residues. This chain's CDR3 is CATSREAYPSEIQYF. DNA of the CDR3: TGTGCCACCAGCAGAGAGGCGTACCCGAGTGAGATTCAGTACTTC.

The chain combines TRBV28 with TRBJ1-1, with D perhaps matching TRBD1 (6 bases). This CDR3 region has 17 residues. The V end was cut by 5 bases, the J end by 1 base, with 20 bases between. Germline V CDR1 and CDR2: MDHEN, SYDVKM. The CDR3 here is CASSRGGVFTQNTEAFF. Written as DNA, the CDR3 is TGTGCCAGCAGTAGGGGGGGGGTATTCACCCAGAACACTGAAGCTTTCTTT.

The chain is built from TRBV21-1 and TRBJ2-3; TRBD2 is the table's D call and was not checked against the DNA. TRBV21-1 is given as a pseudogene. This CDR3 has 15 residues. In DNA form, the CDR3 reads TGTGCCAGCAGCAAGACTAGCGGGAGGGCAGATACGCAGTATTTT. Translation: CASSKTSGRADTQYF.

The chain combines TRBV18 with TRBJ1-3, with 9 nucleotides matching TRBD1. The CDR3 is 20 amino acids. Germline CDR1 and CDR2: KGHSH and LQKENI. The ends lost 2 bases at V and 4 bases at J; junction bases unmatched: 18. The CDR3 loop is CASSPFAVRQNTGGGNTIYF. CDR3 bases: TGTGCCAGCTCACCATTCGCCGTCCGCCAAAATACAGGGGGCGGAAACACCATATATTTT. Full variable domain (remainder filled in from reference TRBV18 and TRBJ1-3): NAGVMQNPRHLVRRRGQEARLRCSPMKGHSHVYWYRQLPEEGLKFMVYLQKENIIDESGMPKERFSAEFPKEGPSILRIQQVVRGDSAAYFCASSPFAVRQNTGGGNTIYFGEGSWLTVV.

V is TRBV6-6 and J is TRBJ1-2; TRBD1 is a possible D gene (5 bases). The CDR3 is 16 residues long. Germline CDR1 reads MNHNY; CDR2 reads SVGAGI (reference sequence). The V gene lost 6 bases and the J gene lost 7 bases, with 24 bases spanning the gap. CDR3 DNA sequence: TGTGCCAGCAGAGACCCGGACACGGCGTTAGGAGGTGGCTACACCTTC. Its translation: CASRDPDTALGGGYTF.

The chain links TRBV7-2 to TRBJ2-4, with TRBD1 identical over 7 bases. The V gene end was trimmed by 4 bases and the J gene end by 0 bases; junction bases not matched to a gene: 15. The CDR3 runs to 19 residues. The germline V gene has CDR1 SGHTA and CDR2 FQGNSA. The CDR3 reads CASSSDRVGANTAKNIQYF. The CDR3 DNA follows: TGTGCCAGCAGCTCAGACAGGGTAGGGGCGAATACAGCCAAAAACATTCAGTACTTC.

This clone occurred once. CDR3 sequence reads: CATVGRTHHTGELFF. CDR3 nucleotides: TGTGCCACCGTGGGACGGACGCACCACACCGGGGAGCTGTTTTTT. The J gene is TRBJ2-2, the V gene TRBV19; D possibly matches TRBD1 or TRBD2 (5 bases each). CDR3 size: 15 residues. From germline, CDR1 is LNHDA and CDR2 SQIVND (reference sequence). V was shortened by 10 bases and J by 3 bases, with 18 bases between the two germline ends.

This chain connects TRBV5-8 to TRBJ2-7, with D possibly matching TRBD1 (5 bases). There are 13 residues in the CDR3. V was clipped by 4 bases and J by 5 bases, with 13 bases between them. Per germline, CDR1 SGHTS and CDR2 YDEGEE. The CDR3 nucleotides are TGTGCCAGCAGCCCGTTCAGGGTAGACGAGCAGTACTTC. This gives the protein CASSPFRVDEQYF.

V and J are TRBV29-1 and TRBJ2-3; D remains ambiguous. The CDR3 runs to 13 residues. From germline, CDR1 is SQVTM and CDR2 ANQGSEA. The V and J ends lost 5 bases and 4 bases respectively, with 13 bases between them. CDR3 coding DNA: TGCAGCGTTCTGGGATGGGCGTCAGATACGCAGTATTTT. This translates into CSVLGWASDTQYF.

This chain joins TRBV2 and TRBJ1-2; possibly TRBD1 for D (5 bases). V dropped 8 bases and J dropped 4 bases, with 8 bases sitting between them. The germline V gene has CDR1 SNHLY and CDR2 FYNNEI. The CDR3 is 11 amino acids. The CDR3 protein is CASGGPYGYTF. CDR3 coding DNA: TGTGCCAGCGGGGGACCCTATGGCTACACCTTC.

This chain connects TRBV19 to TRBJ1-6; 8 nucleotides agree with TRBD1. The CDR3 has 14 residues. V was pared by 2 bases and J by 9 bases, with 3 bases of the junction left unmatched. The germline CDR1 and CDR2 sequences are LNHDA and SQIVND (reference sequence). The CDR3 bases are TGTGCCAGTAGTATACGAGGACAGGGTTCACCCCTCCACTTT. It codes for CASSIRGQGSPLHF. Based on the CDR3 plus reference TRBV19 and TRBJ1-6, the full variable domain is DGGITQSPKYLFRKEGQNVTLSCEQNLNHDAMYWYRQDPGQGLRLIYYSQIVNDFQKGDIAEGYSVSREKKESFPLTVTSAQKNPTAFYLCASSIRGQGSPLHFGNGTRLTVT.

This clone appeared a single time. The rearrangement links TRBV28 to TRBJ2-7; 7 positions match TRBD1. This CDR3 comprises 16 residues. After removal of 3 bases from V and 9 bases from J, the junction contained 17 bases not matched to a gene. Germline-derived CDR1 and CDR2 are MDHEN and SYDVKM. The CDR3 region is CASSFPSPTGTSGQYF. In DNA form, the CDR3 reads TGTGCCAGCAGTTTCCCTAGCCCGACAGGGACAAGTGGGCAGTACTTC.

This sequence joins TRBV2 and TRBJ1-2, with D perhaps matching TRBD1 (5 bases). Germline V lookup: CDR1 SNHLY, CDR2 FYNNEI. Trimming shortened V by 2 bases and J by 2 bases, and 27 bases separated the two germline ends. The CDR3 contains 20 residues. The CDR3 coding sequence is TGTGCCAGCAGTGAACTGGGGTGGACAAAGGGAGGGGAGGGGAACTATGGCTACACCTTC. Its translation: CASSELGWTKGGEGNYGYTF.

The chain employs TRBV7-9 and TRBJ2-7; 8 bases line up with TRBD2. V lost 2 bases, J lost 4 bases, and 4 bases stayed unmatched. The CDR3 consists of 14 residues. Germline V CDR1 and CDR2: SEHNR, FQNEAQ (reference sequence). Here the CDR3 reads CASSLLAGGYEQYF. The DNA for the CDR3 is TGTGCCAGCAGCTTACTCGCGGGGGGTTACGAGCAGTACTTC.

In regard to this clone: Other DNA sequences within the sample encode an identical CDR3. The chain recombines TRBV9 with TRBJ1-1; D gene ambiguous. CDR3 length equals 13 residues. Trimming stripped 0 bases from V and 1 base from J, with 4 bases between. Germline lookup yields CDR1 SGDLS and CDR2 YYNGEE. This CDR3 reads CASSVGANTEAFF. The CDR3 region has the DNA TGTGCCAGCAGCGTAGGGGCGAACACTGAAGCTTTCTTT.

This clone was picked up a small number of times. This rearrangement joins TRBV4-3 to TRBJ2-1; D possibly corresponds to TRBD1 (5 bases). The V gene's germline CDR1 is LGHNA and CDR2 YSLEER. Trimming shortened V by 0 bases and J by 12 bases, and 15 bases separated the two germline ends. The CDR3 totals 14 residues. CDR3 loop: CASSQDWRDQGQFF. The CDR3, as DNA: TGCGCCAGCAGCCAAGATTGGAGAGATCAGGGGCAGTTCTTC.

The rearrangement links TRBV11-2 to TRBJ2-2, with a possible D match to TRBD2 (7 bases). Germline V gene sequence: CDR1 SGHAT, CDR2 FQNNGV. This CDR3 region has 14 residues. V gave up 5 bases and J gave up 6 bases, with 13 bases separating them. CDR3: CASSLTGGPGELFF. The CDR3 DNA reads TGTGCCAGCAGCCTCACCGGGGGGCCCGGGGAGCTGTTTTTT.

V usage is TRBV5-1 and J usage is TRBJ1-2; D remains unclear. CDR1 is SGHRS, CDR2 YFSETQ, per germline. Trimming pared 1 base from V and 6 bases from J, leaving 7 bases between. This CDR3 is built from 12 residues. The CDR3: CASSLTLDGYTF. CDR3 sequence (DNA): TGCGCCAGCAGCTTGACCCTGGATGGCTACACCTTC.

V gene TRBV4-2 combines with J gene TRBJ1-1; weak D call: TRBD1 (5 bases). The germline V and J ends were trimmed by 3 bases and 3 bases, with 14 bases remaining between them. Germline CDR1 is LGHNA and CDR2 is YNFKEQ. This CDR3 comprises 15 residues. Here the CDR3 DNA reads TGTGCCAGCAGCCAGACTGGACATGAGGACACTGAAGCTTTCTTT. Residues: CASSQTGHEDTEAFF.